This entry lists 31 T cell receptor beta chains sequenced from one sample in a study of cytomegalovirus exposure and HLA in healthy donors. Primers for the PCR totalled 60 Vbeta and 13 Jbeta. The table came from immunoSEQ multiplex PCR; TCRdb's copy has only in-frame clones and leaves some out. This sample carries some 99,000 clones, more than 70% of them seen once, and the ten largest clones take 6% to 8.5%. The sequencing sample was made of PBMCs. These receptors came from a female donor in good health and CMV-seronegative.

The chain uses TRBV7-8 and TRBJ2-7; 9 bases are shared with TRBD2. CDR1 SGHVS and CDR2 FQNEAQ come from the germline V gene. This CDR3 is built from 15 residues. With V trimmed by 5 bases and J by 2 bases, 7 bases remained unmatched. CDR3 bases: TGTGCCAGCAGCCCCGGGGGCGGGGGGGCCTACGAGCAGTACTTC. This encodes CASSPGGGGAYEQYF. Variable domain in full (rest from reference TRBV7-8 and TRBJ2-7): GAGVSQSPRYKVAKRGQDVALRCDPISGHVSLFWYQQALGQGPEFLTYFQNEAQLDKSGLPSDRFFAERPEGSVSTLKIQRTQQEDSAVYLCASSPGGGGAYEQYFGPGTRLTVT.

In the case of this clone: At one end, the junction sequence differs from germline, possibly due to a read error. This chain uses TRBV7-7 with TRBJ2-5; a possible D gene is TRBD1 (6 bases). The DNA end is more similar to TRBJ2-7, so the J call may be wrong. Germline CDR1 is SSHAT and CDR2 is FNYEAQ (reference sequence). This CDR3 is built from 15 residues. The CDR3 protein is CASSLTISGVYEQYF. The CDR3 nucleotides read TGTGCTAGCAGCTTAACGATTTCAGGGGTGTACGAGCAGTACTTC.

The genes are TRBV4-1 and TRBJ1-1; 9 bases fit TRBD1. CDR3 length: 18 amino acids. Germline values: CDR1 MGHRA, CDR2 YSYEKL. V was pared by 0 bases and J by 2 bases, with 10 bases of the junction left unmatched. In nucleotides, the CDR3 is TGCGCCAGCAGCCAAGAAAGGGACAGGGCCTTAAAAAACACTGAAGCTTTCTTT. Translation: CASSQERDRALKNTEAFF.

The V call is TRBV6-4, the J call TRBJ2-3; the match to TRBD2 covers 13 bases. Germline values: CDR1 MRHNA, CDR2 SNTAGT. The CDR3 is made up of 15 amino acids. Trimming cost V 8 bases and J 4 bases; bases outside gene matches: 6. CDR3 loop: CASPTSGRVSDTQYF. Here the CDR3 DNA reads TGTGCCAGCCCCACTAGCGGGAGGGTATCAGATACGCAGTATTTT.

This rearrangement joins TRBV6-1 to TRBJ1-2; TRBD1 matches at 8 bases. The trim removed 6 bases at V and 6 bases at J, leaving 6 bases unmatched. Germline CDR1 MNHNS, CDR2 SASEGT. This CDR3 is 13 amino acids long. The chain's CDR3 is CASSPDRVHGYTF. The CDR3 nucleotides read TGTGCCAGCAGCCCGGACAGGGTTCATGGCTACACCTTC.

This clone was seen more than once but under ten times. This sequence joins TRBV14 and TRBJ2-7, with 9 bases identical to TRBD1. The CDR3 sequence is 19 residues long. V shed 1 base and J 1 base; nucleotides not matched to a gene: 14. Germline values: CDR1 SGHDN, CDR2 FVKESK. For the CDR3, the DNA is TGTGCCAGCAGCCAAGTTCGGGACAGGGCTTCAGGGTGGTCCTACGAGCAGTACTTC. Translated: CASSQVRDRASGWSYEQYF.

The chain carries TRBV30 and TRBJ1-4; D perhaps matches TRBD1 (5 bases). The V gene's germline CDR1 is GTSNPN and CDR2 SVGIG (reference sequence). This CDR3 is built from 18 residues. V lost 0 bases, J lost 1 base, and 18 bases lay in between. The CDR3 nucleotides read TGTGCCTGGAGTGTATACCCCCCCGGGGGGGGAACTAATGAAAAACTGTTTTTT. Amino acid sequence: CAWSVYPPGGGTNEKLFF.

This clone was recorded only once. The V gene is TRBV4-1, the J gene TRBJ1-2, with D possibly matching TRBD1 (6 bases). This CDR3 has 16 residues. V was clipped by 1 base and J by 0 bases, with 12 bases between them. From germline, CDR1 is MGHRA and CDR2 YSYEKL. The CDR3 bases are TGCGCCAGCAGCCAAGCGGGGGGGGGCTCTAACTATGGCTACACCTTC. This gives the protein CASSQAGGGSNYGYTF.

The chain carries TRBV5-1 and TRBJ1-1, with a tentative D call TRBD1 (5 bases). Trimming left V 0 bases short and J 5 bases short, with 14 bases between. This CDR3 spans 15 amino acids. CDR1 is SGHRS and CDR2 is YFSETQ in the germline V gene. DNA for the CDR3: TGCGCCAGCAGCTTGGATCAGGGCTCAGGGACTGAAGCTTTCTTT. Amino acid sequence: CASSLDQGSGTEAFF.

Written as DNA, the CDR3 is TGTGCCAGCAGCTTCGTAGCGGGGGGGCCCAATGAGCAGTTCTTC. It specifies CASSFVAGGPNEQFF. The chain carries TRBV7-9 and TRBJ2-1; 11 nucleotides match TRBD2. The length of the CDR3 is 15 residues. CDR1 SEHNR and CDR2 FQNEAQ come from the germline V gene (reference sequence). V shed 3 bases and J 6 bases; nucleotides not matched to a gene: 4.

The V gene is TRBV28, the J gene TRBJ2-3; D possibly corresponds to TRBD2 (5 bases). CDR1 is MDHEN and CDR2 is SYDVKM in the germline V gene. V shed 6 bases and J shed 1 base, with 23 bases lying between them. The CDR3 runs to 18 residues. The CDR3 DNA reads TGTGCCAGCAGAAACCGAAAAATGTTAGGGAGACGCACAGATACGCAGTATTTT. Its translation: CASRNRKMLGRRTDTQYF.

This chain connects TRBV5-1 to TRBJ1-3; TRBD1 might be the D (6 bases). This CDR3 contains 15 residues. Trimming removed 1 base at V and 1 base at J, with 9 bases between. Looked up from germline, CDR1 is SGHRS and CDR2 is YFSETQ. The CDR3 protein is CASSLWQGSGNTIYF. The CDR3 DNA sequence: TGCGCCAGCAGCTTGTGGCAGGGGTCTGGAAACACCATATATTTT.

The chain combines TRBV29-1 with TRBJ2-7; 7 positions agree with TRBD1. The trim removed 6 bases at V and 1 base at J, leaving 3 bases unmatched. Germline loops: CDR1 SQVTM, CDR2 ANQGSEA. The CDR3 totals 12 residues. The CDR3 sequence: CSVRDRSYEQYF. CDR3 DNA sequence: TGCAGCGTCCGGGACAGATCCTACGAGCAGTACTTC.

This chain uses TRBV11-1 with TRBJ2-3; 7 positions agree with TRBD2. Trimming removed 4 bases from V and 0 bases from J; junction bases left unmatched: 7. The CDR3 runs 16 residues. CDR1 and CDR2 from the germline V gene are SGHAT and FQDESV (reference sequence). CDR3 DNA: TGTGCCAGCAGCTCCAGGGAGCGGGGAAGCACAGATACGCAGTATTTT. It yields the protein CASSSRERGSTDTQYF.

Many counts were recorded for this clone. The chain employs TRBV2 and TRBJ1-1; 9 bases map to TRBD1. Germline loops: CDR1 SNHLY, CDR2 FYNNEI. The CDR3 has 15 amino acids. After removal of 7 bases from V and 4 bases from J, the junction contained 10 bases not matched to a gene. CDR3 DNA: TGTGCCAGCAATGACAGGGGGGAGCGTGGCACTGAAGCTTTCTTT. Protein: CASNDRGERGTEAFF.

This clone was found once. The CDR3 loop reads CASSPYPHPKHF. The CDR3 DNA is TGTGCCAGCAGCCCCTATCCCCATCCTAAGCATTTT. This sequence joins TRBV6-1 and TRBJ1-5; D uncertain. V was cut by 6 bases and J by 14 bases, with 17 bases left in between. CDR3 size: 12 residues. Per the germline V gene, CDR1 is MNHNS and CDR2 is SASEGT.

The chain carries TRBV19 and TRBJ2-7; TRBD1 is a possible D gene (6 bases). V was pared by 8 bases and J by 3 bases, with 14 bases between. This CDR3 has 13 amino acids. The V gene's germline CDR1 is LNHDA and CDR2 SQIVND (reference sequence). CDR3 in amino acids: CASAPDRYYEQYF. CDR3 bases: TGTGCCAGTGCCCCGGACAGATACTACGAGCAGTACTTC.

This clone was found a few times. This chain links TRBV6-6 with TRBJ1-1, with TRBD1 matching 8 bases. The CDR3 covers 13 residues. CDR1 is MNHNY and CDR2 is SVGAGI in the germline V gene (reference sequence). After removal of 5 bases from V and 4 bases from J, the junction contained 3 bases not matched to a gene. The CDR3 DNA sequence: TGTGCCAGCAGTCGTGGACAGGGCACTGAAGCTTTCTTT. This translates into CASSRGQGTEAFF.

V usage is TRBV7-3 and J usage is TRBJ2-5; weak D call: TRBD1 (5 bases). V was pared by 5 bases and J by 2 bases, with 9 bases between. Germline CDR1 is SGHTA and CDR2 is FQGTGA. The length of the CDR3 is 13 residues. DNA of the CDR3: TGTGCCAGCAGCGTGACAGTACAAGAGACCCAGTACTTC. It is translated as CASSVTVQETQYF.

The chain has TRBV28 and TRBJ2-1; 8 nucleotides match TRBD2. The CDR3 loop spans 14 amino acids. Looked up from germline, CDR1 is MDHEN and CDR2 is SYDVKM. V lost 5 bases, J lost 7 bases, and 7 bases stayed unmatched. This CDR3 reads CASSQSGGWNEQFF. The CDR3 region has the DNA TGTGCCAGCAGTCAAAGCGGGGGTTGGAATGAGCAGTTCTTC. The variable domain in full, with the rest retrieved from reference TRBV28 and TRBJ2-1, is DVKVTQSSRYLVKRTGEKVFLECVQDMDHENMFWYRQDPGLGLRLIYFSYDVKMKEKGDIPEGYSVSREKKERFSLILESASTNQTSMYLCASSQSGGWNEQFFGPGTRLTVL.

The rearrangement joins TRBV9 to TRBJ2-1; 7 nucleotides agree with TRBD2. Trimming took 0 bases from V and 2 from J; bases not matched to a gene: 17. CDR1 is SGDLS and CDR2 is YYNGEE in the germline V gene. There are 20 residues in the CDR3. CDR3 DNA: TGTGCCAGCAGCGTAGAGAGAGGGACCCCACTAGCGACCCCCTACAATGAGCAGTTCTTC. Its protein product is CASSVERGTPLATPYNEQFF. Full variable domain (outside the CDR3, taken from reference TRBV9 and TRBJ2-1): DSGVTQTPKHLITATGQRVTLRCSPRSGDLSVYWYQQSLDQGLQFLIQYYNGEERAKGNILERFSAQQFPDLHSELNLSSLELGDSALYFCASSVERGTPLATPYNEQFFGPGTRLTVL.

With regard to this clone: At one end, the junction sequence differs from germline, possibly due to a read error. This sequence joins TRBV7-9 and TRBJ1-2; 7 positions match TRBD1. The CDR3 contains 18 residues. Germline CDR1 and CDR2: SEHNR and FQNEAQ (reference sequence). The CDR3 DNA reads as TGTTCCAGCAGCTTAGCGACAGGGAACCAAGTAATGATCTATGGCTACACCTTC. Translation gives CSSSLATGNQVMIYGYTF.

This clone was seen a handful of times. The chain joins TRBV7-9 to TRBJ2-6, with 11 bases aligning to TRBD2. Unmatched junction bases numbered 11, after V lost 5 bases and J lost 2 bases. The germline CDR1 and CDR2 sequences are SEHNR and FQNEAQ (reference sequence). This CDR3 comprises 19 residues. The CDR3 DNA sequence: TGTGCCAGCAGCCTAGGTGGTAGCGGGAGGGGAGCTGGGGCCAACGTCCTGACTTTC. Amino acid sequence: CASSLGGSGRGAGANVLTF.

This sequence joins TRBV11-2 and TRBJ2-7, with 7 bases aligning to TRBD2. The germline V gene has CDR1 SGHAT and CDR2 FQNNGV. The CDR3 contains 16 residues. V gave up 5 bases and J gave up 2 bases; unmatched junction bases: 12. The CDR3 loop is CASSLTRLAVTYEQYF. CDR3 in DNA: TGTGCCAGCAGCCTAACGAGGCTAGCGGTTACCTACGAGCAGTACTTC.

The chain links TRBV28 to TRBJ2-2; TRBD2 matches 7 bases. The germline gives CDR1 MDHEN, CDR2 SYDVKM. J was trimmed by 7 bases and V by 4 bases; bases with no gene match: 0. The CDR3 totals 12 residues. CDR3 region: CASSSGGGELFF. CDR3 bases: TGTGCCAGCAGTTCGGGAGGCGGGGAGCTGTTTTTT.

Comment on this clone: Germline and junction disagree at one end, which may indicate a read error. This chain links TRBV7-9 with TRBJ2-1; 7 bases map to TRBD1. CDR3 length: 17 amino acids. The germline gives CDR1 SEHNR, CDR2 FQNEAQ (reference sequence). The CDR3 nucleotides read TGTTCCAGCAGCATAAGACAGGGAACTAGGTTTTCGAATGAGCAGTTCTTC. Its protein is CSSSIRQGTRFSNEQFF.

The rearrangement links TRBV11-3 to TRBJ2-5, with 7 bases fitting TRBD1. Germline CDR1 and CDR2: SGHNT and YENEEA. The J segment lost 5 bases and the V segment lost 5 bases, leaving 2 bases of the junction unmatched. CDR3 length: 12 amino acids. For the CDR3, the DNA is TGTGCCAGCAGCCTCAGGGGGGAGACCCAGTACTTC. It translates to CASSLRGETQYF.

This clone was counted between two and nine times. The CDR3 DNA reads as TGCGCCAGCAGCTTGGGTTTAGATTCAACTAATGAAAAACTGTTTTTT. It specifies CASSLGLDSTNEKLFF. The chain uses TRBV5-1 and TRBJ1-4; no reliable D call. The germline V gene has CDR1 SGHRS and CDR2 YFSETQ. The V and J ends lost 0 bases and 0 bases respectively, with 9 bases between them. The CDR3 is made up of 16 amino acids.

V and J are TRBV11-2 and TRBJ1-5; 7 nucleotides line up with TRBD1. This CDR3 is built from 15 residues. CDR1 and CDR2 (germline): SGHAT, FQNNGV. J lost 4 bases, V lost 3 bases, and 6 bases had no gene match. CDR3 nucleotides: TGTGCCAGCAGCTTCAACAGGGGATCAAATCAGCCCCAGCATTTT. This gives the protein CASSFNRGSNQPQHF. Based on the CDR3 plus reference TRBV11-2 and TRBJ1-5, the full variable domain is EAGVAQSPRYKIIEKRQSVAFWCNPISGHATLYWYQQILGQGPKLLIQFQNNGVVDDSQLPKDRFSAERLKGVDSTLKIQPAKLEDSAVYLCASSFNRGSNQPQHFGDGTRLSIL.

This chain links TRBV6-1 with TRBJ2-1; the match to TRBD2 covers 10 bases. CDR3 size: 14 residues. Per germline, CDR1 MNHNS and CDR2 SASEGT. The junction had 5 bases not matched to a gene; V was cut back by 8 bases and J by 4 bases. The CDR3 coding sequence is TGTGCCAGCCTGACTAGCGGGCTTTACAATGAGCAGTTCTTC. It specifies CASLTSGLYNEQFF.

The chain is built from TRBV5-4 and TRBJ2-3, with a weak D call TRBD2 (5 bases). CDR1 and CDR2 from the germline V gene are SGHNT and YYREEE (reference sequence). Trimming took 4 bases from V and 4 from J, leaving 16 bases between them. The CDR3 covers 15 residues. The CDR3 DNA is TGTGCCAGCAGCCTACATCCCAGCGGCGCAGATACGCAGTATTTT. Its translation: CASSLHPSGADTQYF.